A selection of T cell receptor beta chains follows, all from one sample in a study of control samples from healthy donors and cancer patients. The table came from immunoSEQ multiplex PCR; TCRdb's copy has only in-frame clones and leaves some out. The table lists 130,000 or so clones, about 90% of them singletons, with approximately 7% in the top ten. Sequenced sample: blood. These receptors were taken from a man aged 18 to 30 in good health. CDR3s include the opening cysteine and the closing phenylalanine or tryptophan. The D gene is left open where the match is weak. Only some rows state a clone size, as once, few, many or a class for expanded clones.

j_call d_call v_call clone_size cdr3_aa cdr3_nt
TRBJ1-1 - TRBV5-1 - CASSLGPRTEAFF TGCGCCAGCAGCTTGGGACCACGGACTGAAGCTTTCTTT
TRBJ1-2 TRBD1 TRBV24-1 - CATSDPTGGYGYTF TGTGCCACCAGTGATCCAACAGGGGGCTATGGCTACACCTTC
TRBJ1-1 - TRBV10-3 - CAITQGPNTEAFF TGTGCCATCACGCAGGGGCCGAACACTGAAGCTTTCTTT
TRBJ2-7 - TRBV5-1 - CASSFGPSSYEQYF TGCGCCAGCAGCTTTGGGCCCAGCTCCTACGAGCAGTACTTC
TRBJ1-5 TRBD1 TRBV11-2 - CASSLGTGSGQPQHF TGTGCCAGCAGCTTAGGGACAGGGTCGGGCCAGCCCCAGCATTTT
TRBJ2-3 TRBD2 TRBV19 - CASRGTSSSDTQYF TGTGCCAGTAGGGGGACTAGCAGCTCAGATACGCAGTATTTT
TRBJ2-5 - TRBV27 - CASSQDSYGGVHQYF TGTGCCAGCAGCCAGGACTCCTACGGCGGAGTCCACCAGTACTTC
TRBJ1-5 - TRBV5-8 - CASSSRVWGDQPQHF TGTGCCAGCAGCTCCAGGGTGTGGGGGGATCAGCCCCAGCATTTT
TRBJ2-7 - TRBV5-4 - CASSYSGGWEQYF TGTGCCAGCAGCTATTCGGGGGGCTGGGAGCAGTACTTC
TRBJ1-5 - TRBV28 - CASSPTLAGWRQPQHF TGTGCCAGCAGTCCCACTCTTGCGGGGTGGAGGCAGCCCCAGCATTTT
TRBJ2-5 - TRBV7-3 few CASSLEGRGGTQYF TGTGCCAGCAGCCTAGAGGGGAGGGGGGGGACCCAGTACTTC
TRBJ1-5 - TRBV3-1/TRBV3-2 once CASSQNPGSNQPQHF TGTGCCAGCAGCCAAAACCCGGGGAGCAATCAGCCCCAGCATTTT
TRBJ2-5 - TRBV5-1 - CASSFNGAQETQYF TGCGCCAGCAGCTTCAACGGGGCCCAAGAGACCCAGTACTTC
TRBJ1-4 - TRBV5-1 - CASRTDDEKLFF TGCGCCAGCAGGACCGACGATGAAAAACTGTTTTTT
TRBJ1-2 - TRBV6-5 once CASSYSSGTPYGYTF TGTGCCAGCAGTTACTCGTCAGGAACTCCCTATGGCTACACCTTC
TRBJ2-5 TRBD1 TRBV19 - CASSIDLWTGMDF TGTGCCAGTAGTATAGATTTATGGACAGGCATGGACTTC
TRBJ2-7 - TRBV6-5 - CASSYSTASYEQYF TGTGCCAGCAGTTACTCGACAGCCTCCTACGAGCAGTACTTC
TRBJ1-5 - TRBV10-2 once CASGEGRWNQPQHF TGCGCCAGCGGTGAGGGCCGATGGAATCAGCCCCAGCATTTT
TRBJ2-7 TRBD1 TRBV6-1 - CASSESVNRGSYEQYF TGTGCCAGCAGTGAATCGGTGAACAGGGGCTCCTACGAGCAGTACTTC
TRBJ2-3 - TRBV18 - CASSPRRRESDTQYF TGTGCCAGCTCACCACGTCGGCGCGAATCAGATACGCAGTATTTT
TRBJ2-7 - TRBV3-1/TRBV3-2 - CASSQGYGAYEQYF TGTGCCAGCAGCCAAGGTTACGGGGCCTACGAGCAGTACTTC
TRBJ1-2 TRBD1 TRBV7-3 - CASSSGGTGKYGYTF TGTGCCAGCAGCTCGGGTGGGACAGGGAAATATGGCTACACCTTC
TRBJ2-3 TRBD2 TRBV11-2 - CASSPGAGGSSTDTQYF TGTGCCAGCAGCCCCGGCGCGGGGGGGTCTAGCACAGATACGCAGTATTTT
TRBJ1-2 TRBD1 TRBV7-3 once CASSSTPWDRELNYGYTF TGTGCCAGCAGCTCCACCCCCTGGGACAGGGAACTAAACTATGGCTACACCTTC
TRBJ1-2 - TRBV18 - CASSPSGQFYGYTF TGTGCCAGCTCACCCTCCGGGCAGTTCTATGGCTACACCTTC
TRBJ2-5 - TRBV6-5 - CASSYSGPALQETQYF TGTGCCAGCAGTTACTCTGGCCCAGCTCTCCAAGAGACCCAGTACTTC
TRBJ2-1 - TRBV6-5 - CASSYFNEQFF TGTGCCAGCAGTTACTTCAATGAGCAGTTCTTC
TRBJ1-1 TRBD1 TRBV18 - CASSPQTGALNTEAFF TGTGCCAGCTCACCACAAACAGGGGCCTTGAACACTGAAGCTTTCTTT
TRBJ1-1 - TRBV30 - CAWSSGPEAFF TGTGCCTGGAGTTCTGGCCCTGAAGCTTTCTTT
TRBJ1-5 - TRBV12-3/TRBV12-4 - CASRINGYQPQHF TGTGCCAGCAGAATTAACGGTTATCAGCCCCAGCATTTT
TRBJ2-7 TRBD1 TRBV27 - CASRVTGAYEQYF TGTGCCAGCAGAGTTACAGGGGCCTACGAGCAGTACTTC
TRBJ1-4 - TRBV4-1 - CASSQVSLGGATNEKLFF TGCGCCAGCAGCCAAGTTTCCCTGGGGGGGGCAACTAATGAAAAACTGTTTTTT
TRBJ1-3 - TRBV7-9 - CASSPGAPGGSGNTIYF TGTGCCAGCAGCCCGGGCGCGCCAGGAGGATCTGGAAACACCATATATTTT
TRBJ1-2 TRBD1 TRBV27 - CASSLAGGRGGYTF TGTGCCAGCAGTTTAGCAGGGGGCAGGGGCGGCTACACCTTC
TRBJ2-7 - TRBV4-1 - CASSQGGAASSYEQYF TGCGCCAGCAGCCAAGGGGGGGCGGCCAGTTCCTACGAGCAGTACTTC
TRBJ1-5 - TRBV27 - CASKRQEPSNQPQHF TGTGCCAGCAAGAGGCAGGAACCTAGCAATCAGCCCCAGCATTTT
TRBJ1-1 - TRBV9 - CASSVASNTEAFF TGTGCCAGCAGCGTAGCCTCGAACACTGAAGCTTTCTTT
TRBJ2-2 - TRBV4-2 - CASSQEIYPELGTGELFF TGTGCCAGCAGCCAAGAGATATATCCGGAACTCGGCACCGGGGAGCTGTTTTTT